This T cell receptor beta chain was observed in a study of graft-versus-host responses after intestinal transplantation. As for this clone: Its cognate antigen is unknown.

The repertoire was sequenced with immunoSEQ multiplex PCR; TCRdb's copy has only in-frame clones and lacks some. Of about 100,000 clones in the sample, roughly 87% are singletons; the top ten hold 0.9% to 1%. The CDR3 runs 14 residues. Trimming stripped 3 bases from V and 9 bases from J, with 15 bases between. Germline V gene sequence: CDR1 MNHNS, CDR2 SASEGT. The chain uses TRBV6-1 and TRBJ1-5; D is unclear. Sequencing used unstimulated CD4+ T cells sorted from spleen or lymph node cells, obtained before transplant. The source of this sequence is a human donor who was the organ donor for an intestinal transplant. DNA for the CDR3: TGTGCCAGCAGTGACTCCGTAACCGGGCGGCCCCAGCATTTT. Its protein product is CASSDSVTGRPQHF.